The source of this T cell receptor beta chain is a study of blood T cell repertoires in COVID-19 (dated by TCRdb to the early 2020s). Describing the broader study: The collaborator samples originated in the United States, Italy and Spain and spanned the acute and convalescent phases of COVID-19. The material from the prospective study consisted of cDNA or gDNA derived from T cells, B-cell-depleted T cells, or PBMCs. Subjects who had been exposed to COVID-19, were actively infected with it, or had recovered from it provided the deeply sampled blood TCRbeta repertoires that made up the dataset. The repertoires were made available in a free public database intended to serve as a resource for research on the immune response to SARS-CoV-2. Samples came from the ongoing ImmuneRACE study (first 160 participants) plus 1,254 subjects from 6 global collaborators. Nearly every sample came with metadata listing a de-identified subject ID, COVID-19 status, age in years and sex. Where available, HLA class I and class II types were taken from metadata supplied by the sample provider and were not determined by assay-based typing.

Trimming costs V 5 bases and J 0 bases, and their ends lie 11 bases apart. Including the terminal cysteine and phenylalanine, the CDR3 comprises 14 residues. Kept here is only the CDR3 DNA, which spans 42 bases and is read in frame from base 1. Per the germline V gene, SGDLS is the CDR1 and YYNGEE is the CDR2. The immunoSEQ Assay, a bias-controlled multiplex PCR, was used to amplify TCRbeta CDR3 regions from genomic DNA. In the original analysis: The number of nucleated cells in each sample was estimated by amplification of reference gene primers within the assay. Sequence reads were collapsed and filtered to measure the absolute abundance of every unique TCRbeta CDR3 rearrangement. For each sample, productive Simpson clonality was calculated by taking the square root of Simpson's diversity index across productive rearrangements. The table comes from immuneACCESS by way of TCRdb, which keeps in-frame sequences with V and J called. Part of the clones is missing from these tables; in studies checked, under half for an unresolved V gene and the rest for unknown reasons. V and J calls and clone size are as listed in that table; D and trimming were resolved from the DNA. The sample table holds around 200,000 clones, of which about 89% were seen once. Roughly 3% of the sample goes to the ten largest clones.

In regard to this clone: Its antigen remains undetermined. No per-base quality is available; no much larger clone lies one base away.

Each collaborating institution followed its own protocols to collect whole blood in K2EDTA tubes. For TCRbeta analysis, collaborators shipped samples as frozen whole blood, isolated PBMCs, or DNA extracted from either of those sample types. Results the study describes overall, beyond this receptor: The quantity of clinical and demographic metadata differed by source and by participant and was supplied without curation.

The sequence derives from a man in his 70s with acute or convalescent COVID-19. Sequencing was done on a sample of peripheral blood. The receptor chain draws on TRBV9 and TRBJ1-1; a tentative D match to TRBD1 spans 6 bases. The bases read TGTGCCAGCAGGCCGACAGGAATGAACACTGAAGCTTTCTTT. Its coded protein is CASRPTGMNTEAFF.